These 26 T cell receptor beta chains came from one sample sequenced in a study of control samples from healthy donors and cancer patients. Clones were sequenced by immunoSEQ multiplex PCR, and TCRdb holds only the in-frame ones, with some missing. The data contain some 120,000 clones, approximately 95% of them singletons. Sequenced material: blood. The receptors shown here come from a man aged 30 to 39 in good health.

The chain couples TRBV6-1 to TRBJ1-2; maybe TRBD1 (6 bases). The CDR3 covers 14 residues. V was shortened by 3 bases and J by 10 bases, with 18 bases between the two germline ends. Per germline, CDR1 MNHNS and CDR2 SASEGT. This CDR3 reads CASSELGALFDYTF. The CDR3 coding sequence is TGTGCCAGCAGTGAGCTGGGGGCCCTTTTTGACTACACCTTC.

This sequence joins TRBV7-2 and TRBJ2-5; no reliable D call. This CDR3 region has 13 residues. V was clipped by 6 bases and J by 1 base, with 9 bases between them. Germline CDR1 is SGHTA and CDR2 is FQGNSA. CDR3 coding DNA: TGTGCCAGCAGAGCAGCGTTCCAAGAGACCCAGTACTTC. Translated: CASRAAFQETQYF. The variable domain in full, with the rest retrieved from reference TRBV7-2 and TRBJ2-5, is GAGVSQSPSNKVTEKGKDVELRCDPISGHTALYWYRQSLGQGLEFLIYFQGNSAPDKSGLPSDRFSAERTGGSVSTLTIQRTQQEDSAVYLCASRAAFQETQYFGPGTRLLVL.

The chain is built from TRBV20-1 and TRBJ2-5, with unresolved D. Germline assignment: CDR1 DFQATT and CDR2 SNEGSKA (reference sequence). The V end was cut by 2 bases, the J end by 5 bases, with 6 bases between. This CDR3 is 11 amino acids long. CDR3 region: CSARKPETQYF. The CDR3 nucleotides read TGCAGTGCTAGAAAGCCGGAGACCCAGTACTTC.

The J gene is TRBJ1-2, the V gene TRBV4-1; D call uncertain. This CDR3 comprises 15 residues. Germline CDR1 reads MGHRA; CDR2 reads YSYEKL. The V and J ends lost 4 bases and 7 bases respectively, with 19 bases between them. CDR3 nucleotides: TGCGCCAGCAGCCCCCAGGACCTTTCACGTAGTGGCTACACCTTC. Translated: CASSPQDLSRSGYTF.

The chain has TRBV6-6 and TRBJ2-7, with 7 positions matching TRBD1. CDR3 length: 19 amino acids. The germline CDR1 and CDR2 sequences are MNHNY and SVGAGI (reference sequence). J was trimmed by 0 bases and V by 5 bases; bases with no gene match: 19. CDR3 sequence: CASSQIPRLQGPASYEQYF. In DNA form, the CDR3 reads TGTGCCAGCAGTCAAATCCCCCGCTTACAGGGGCCGGCCTCCTACGAGCAGTACTTC.

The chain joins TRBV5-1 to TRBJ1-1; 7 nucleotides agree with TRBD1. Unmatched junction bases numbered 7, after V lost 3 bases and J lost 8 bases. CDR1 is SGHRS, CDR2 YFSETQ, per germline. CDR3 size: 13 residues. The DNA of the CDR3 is TGCGCCAGCAGCTCCCGGGACAGAGACGAAGCTTTCTTT. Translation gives CASSSRDRDEAFF.

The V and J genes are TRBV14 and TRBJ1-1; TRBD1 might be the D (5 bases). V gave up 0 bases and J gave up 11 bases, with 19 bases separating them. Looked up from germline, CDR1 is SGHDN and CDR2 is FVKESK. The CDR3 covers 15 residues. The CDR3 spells CASSQDSRALSGAFF. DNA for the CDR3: TGTGCCAGCAGCCAAGATTCTAGGGCCCTGTCAGGGGCTTTCTTT.

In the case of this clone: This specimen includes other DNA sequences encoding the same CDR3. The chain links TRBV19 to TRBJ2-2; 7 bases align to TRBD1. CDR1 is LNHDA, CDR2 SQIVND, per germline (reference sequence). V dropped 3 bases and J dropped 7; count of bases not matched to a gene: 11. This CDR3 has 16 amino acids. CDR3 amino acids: CASSMRGGGRNGELFF. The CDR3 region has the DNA TGTGCCAGTAGTATGAGAGGGGGCGGAAGAAACGGGGAGCTGTTTTTT.

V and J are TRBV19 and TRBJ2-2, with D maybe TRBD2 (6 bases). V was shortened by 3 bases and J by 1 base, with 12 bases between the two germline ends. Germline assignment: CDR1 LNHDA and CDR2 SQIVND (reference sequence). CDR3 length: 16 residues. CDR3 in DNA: TGTGCCAGTAGTATCGCTGGGACTTTGAACACCGGGGAGCTGTTTTTT. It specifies CASSIAGTLNTGELFF.

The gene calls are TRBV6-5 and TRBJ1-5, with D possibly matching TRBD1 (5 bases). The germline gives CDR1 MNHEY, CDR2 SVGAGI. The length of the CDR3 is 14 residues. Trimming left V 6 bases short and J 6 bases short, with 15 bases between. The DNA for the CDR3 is TGTGCCAGCAGGGCAGCCGGGGGAGGTCAGCCCCAGCATTTT. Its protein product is CASRAAGGGQPQHF.

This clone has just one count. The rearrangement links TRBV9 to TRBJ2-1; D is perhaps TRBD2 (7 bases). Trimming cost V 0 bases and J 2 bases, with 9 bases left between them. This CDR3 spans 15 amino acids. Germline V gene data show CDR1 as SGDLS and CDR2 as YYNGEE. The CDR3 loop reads CASSVAGGPYNEQFF. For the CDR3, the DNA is TGTGCCAGCAGCGTAGCCGGGGGGCCCTACAATGAGCAGTTCTTC.

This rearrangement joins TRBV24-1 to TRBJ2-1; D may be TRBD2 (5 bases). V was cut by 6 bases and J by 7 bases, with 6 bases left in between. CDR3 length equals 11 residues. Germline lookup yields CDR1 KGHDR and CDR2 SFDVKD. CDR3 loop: CATSRGNEQFF. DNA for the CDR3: TGTGCCACCAGTCGAGGGAATGAGCAGTTCTTC.

The DNA for the CDR3 is TGTGCCAGCAGTGAAAGGGATTGGACTAATGAAAAACTGTTTTTT. Amino acid sequence: CASSERDWTNEKLFF. The V gene is TRBV2, the J gene TRBJ1-4; the D is unclear. Germline V gene data show CDR1 as SNHLY and CDR2 as FYNNEI. V shed 2 bases and J shed 2 bases, with 9 bases lying between them. The length of the CDR3 is 15 residues.

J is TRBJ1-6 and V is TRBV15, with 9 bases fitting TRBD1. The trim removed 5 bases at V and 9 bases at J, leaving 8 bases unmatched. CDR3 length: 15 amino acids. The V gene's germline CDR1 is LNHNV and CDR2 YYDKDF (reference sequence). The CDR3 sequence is CATSGYGTGFSPLHF. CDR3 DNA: TGTGCCACCAGCGGATACGGGACAGGGTTTTCACCCCTCCACTTT.

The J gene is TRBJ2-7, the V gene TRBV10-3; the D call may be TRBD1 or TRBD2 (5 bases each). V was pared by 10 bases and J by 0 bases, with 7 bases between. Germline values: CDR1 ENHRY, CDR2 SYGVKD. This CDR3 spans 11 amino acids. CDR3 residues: CATGPSYEQYF. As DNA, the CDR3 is TGTGCCACGGGACCCTCCTACGAGCAGTACTTC.

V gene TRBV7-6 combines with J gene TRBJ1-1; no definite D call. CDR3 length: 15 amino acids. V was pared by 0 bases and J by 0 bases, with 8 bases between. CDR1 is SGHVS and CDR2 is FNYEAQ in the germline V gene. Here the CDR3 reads CASSLAGGLNTEAFF. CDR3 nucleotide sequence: TGTGCCAGCAGCTTAGCGGGAGGGTTGAACACTGAAGCTTTCTTT. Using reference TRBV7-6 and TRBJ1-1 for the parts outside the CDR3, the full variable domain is GAGVSQSPRYKVTKRGQDVALRCDPISGHVSLYWYRQALGQGPEFLTYFNYEAQQDKSGLPNDRFSAERPEGSISTLTIQRTEQRDSAMYRCASSLAGGLNTEAFFGQGTRLTVV.

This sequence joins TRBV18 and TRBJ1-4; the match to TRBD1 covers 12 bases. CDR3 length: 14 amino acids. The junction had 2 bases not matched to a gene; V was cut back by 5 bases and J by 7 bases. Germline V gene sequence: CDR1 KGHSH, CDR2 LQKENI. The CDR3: CASSEGQGAEKLFF. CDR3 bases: TGTGCCAGCTCAGAGGGACAGGGGGCTGAAAAACTGTTTTTT.

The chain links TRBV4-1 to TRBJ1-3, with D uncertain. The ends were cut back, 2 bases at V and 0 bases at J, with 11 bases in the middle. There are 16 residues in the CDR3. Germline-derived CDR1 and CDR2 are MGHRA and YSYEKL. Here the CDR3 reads CASSQSAGISGNTIYF. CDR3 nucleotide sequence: TGCGCCAGCAGCCAATCAGCCGGTATCTCTGGAAACACCATATATTTT.

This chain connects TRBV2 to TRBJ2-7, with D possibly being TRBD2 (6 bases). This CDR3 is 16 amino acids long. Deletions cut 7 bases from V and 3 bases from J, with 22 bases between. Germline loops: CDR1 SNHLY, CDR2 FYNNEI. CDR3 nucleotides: TGTGCCAGCAAGGAAGGAGGGCGGGGCGGGATCTACGAGCAGTACTTC. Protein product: CASKEGGRGGIYEQYF.

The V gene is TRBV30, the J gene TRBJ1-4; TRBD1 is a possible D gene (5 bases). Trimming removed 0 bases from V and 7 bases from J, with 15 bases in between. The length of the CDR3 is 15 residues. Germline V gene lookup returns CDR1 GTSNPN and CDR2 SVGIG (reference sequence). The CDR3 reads CAWSVLAGPGEKLFF. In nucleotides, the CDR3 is TGTGCCTGGAGTGTACTGGCAGGGCCGGGTGAAAAACTGTTTTTT.

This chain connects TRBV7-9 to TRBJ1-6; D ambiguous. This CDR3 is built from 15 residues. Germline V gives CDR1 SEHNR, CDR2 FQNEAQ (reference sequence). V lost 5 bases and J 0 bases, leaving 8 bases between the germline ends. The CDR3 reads CASSPESSYNSPLHF. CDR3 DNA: TGTGCCAGCAGCCCCGAGAGCTCCTATAATTCACCCCTCCACTTT.

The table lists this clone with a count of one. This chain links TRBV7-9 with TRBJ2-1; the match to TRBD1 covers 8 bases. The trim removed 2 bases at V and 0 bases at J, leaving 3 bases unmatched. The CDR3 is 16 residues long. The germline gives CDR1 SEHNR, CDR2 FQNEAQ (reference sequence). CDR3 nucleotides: TGTGCCAGCAGCTTACAAACAGGGGGCTCCTACAATGAGCAGTTCTTC. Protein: CASSLQTGGSYNEQFF.

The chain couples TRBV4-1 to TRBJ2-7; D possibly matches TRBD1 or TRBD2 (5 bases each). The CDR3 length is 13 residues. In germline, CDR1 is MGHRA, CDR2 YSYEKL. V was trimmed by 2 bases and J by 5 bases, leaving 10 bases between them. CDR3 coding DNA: TGCGCCAGCAGCCAACGGGACGGCCACGAGCAGTACTTC. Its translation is CASSQRDGHEQYF.

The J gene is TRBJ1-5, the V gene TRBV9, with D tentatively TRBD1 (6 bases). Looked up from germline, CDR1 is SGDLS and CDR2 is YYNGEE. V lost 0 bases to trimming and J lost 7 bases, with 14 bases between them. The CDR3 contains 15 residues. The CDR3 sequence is CASSVDGQGWQPQHF. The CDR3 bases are TGTGCCAGCAGCGTAGACGGGCAGGGGTGGCAGCCCCAGCATTTT.

In DNA form, the CDR3 reads TGTGCCAGTAGTAGGTGGGGGGGAAATAGCAATCAGCCCCAGCATTTT. Encoded protein: CASSRWGGNSNQPQHF. This chain uses TRBV19 with TRBJ1-5; D might be TRBD1 (5 bases). Germline loops: CDR1 LNHDA, CDR2 SQIVND (reference sequence). This CDR3 spans 16 amino acids. The V end lost 4 bases, the J end lost 0 bases, and 13 bases lay between the germline ends.

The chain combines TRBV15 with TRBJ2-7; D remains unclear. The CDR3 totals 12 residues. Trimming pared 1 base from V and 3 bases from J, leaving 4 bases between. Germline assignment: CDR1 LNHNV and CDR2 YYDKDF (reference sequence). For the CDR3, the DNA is TGTGCCACCAGCAGAGTGGGCTACGAGCAGTACTTC. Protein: CATSRVGYEQYF.